The 8 T cell receptor beta chains presented below share a single source sample, sequenced in a study of OX40 agonist ivuxolimab in advanced cancers. Receptors were amplified or captured by the immunoSEQ multiplex PCR assay. TCRdb re-hosts the immuneACCESS table, in-frame sequences only. Its copies lack some clones; in the studies checked, an unresolved V gene accounts for under half of them, and the cause for the rest is not known. This sample lists roughly 100,000 clones; 90% to 95% were detected once. The biggest ten clones account for approximately 0.81% of the sample. Sequencing was performed on CD4+ or CD8+ T cells sorted from blood, taken in a trial of the OX40 agonist ivuxolimab. These receptors originate from an adult with an advanced solid tumor such as melanoma, head and neck, liver or kidney cancer.

The J gene is TRBJ2-7, the V gene TRBV30; 7 bases line up with TRBD2. This CDR3 is 11 amino acids long. Per germline, CDR1 GTSNPN and CDR2 SVGIG (reference sequence). V lost 0 bases to trimming and J lost 9 bases; unmatched junction nucleotides: 2. CDR3 sequence reads: CAWSVPGGQYF. Written as DNA, the CDR3 is TGTGCCTGGAGTGTACCGGGGGGGCAGTACTTC.

Only one count was recorded for this clone. The CDR3 coding sequence is TGTGCCAGCAGCCCCCAAATGATGAGGGGAGGCGGCTACACCTTC. It yields the protein CASSPQMMRGGGYTF. The V call is TRBV7-9, the J call TRBJ1-2, with D tentatively TRBD1 (5 bases). The CDR3 consists of 15 residues. The V and J ends lost 5 bases and 8 bases respectively, with 21 bases between them. Germline V lookup: CDR1 SEHNR, CDR2 FQNEAQ (reference sequence). Together with reference TRBV7-9 and TRBJ1-2, the CDR3 gives the full variable domain: DTGVSQNPRHKITKRGQNVTFRCDPISEHNRLYWYRQTLGQGPEFLTYFQNEAQLEKSRLLSDRFSAERPKGSFSTLEIQRTEQGDSAMYLCASSPQMMRGGGYTFGSGTRLTVV.

The chain carries TRBV5-4 and TRBJ2-3; 7 bases are shared with TRBD2. Trimming removed 2 bases from V and 1 base from J; junction bases left unmatched: 1. Per the germline V gene, CDR1 is SGHNT and CDR2 is YYREEE (reference sequence). The CDR3 is made up of 14 amino acids. This CDR3 reads CASSLAGRTDTQYF. The CDR3 bases are TGTGCCAGCAGCTTAGCGGGGCGCACAGATACGCAGTATTTT.

V and J are TRBV21-1 and TRBJ2-7. TRBV21-1 is reported as a pseudogene. The CDR3 extends over 16 amino acids. Here the CDR3 reads CASSYEMAASSYEQYF. The DNA for the CDR3 is TGTGCCAGCAGCTACGAGATGGCAGCCAGCTCCTACGAGCAGTACTTC.

This clone was seen a single time. The V gene is TRBV18, the J gene TRBJ1-3, with 9 positions matching TRBD1. Germline CDR1 and CDR2: KGHSH and LQKENI. The CDR3 is 15 residues long. Trimming removed 4 bases from V and 1 base from J; junction bases left unmatched: 2. The DNA of the CDR3 is TGTGCCAGCTCACGCGGGACAGGGTCTGGAAACACCATATATTTT. This translates into CASSRGTGSGNTIYF.

The V gene is TRBV6-5, the J gene TRBJ2-7; 9 bases map to TRBD1. V shed 6 bases and J 2 bases; nucleotides not matched to a gene: 2. CDR1 and CDR2 (germline): MNHEY, SVGAGI. CDR3 length equals 13 residues. The CDR3 loop reads CASRGQGTYEQYF. CDR3 DNA sequence: TGTGCCAGCAGGGGACAGGGCACCTACGAGCAGTACTTC.

The chain has TRBV5-1 and TRBJ2-1; 13 bases match TRBD2. This CDR3 has 17 residues. Germline trimming cut 4 bases from V and 5 bases from J; bases unmatched to any gene: 9. Germline assignment: CDR1 SGHRS and CDR2 YFSETQ. The CDR3 region is CASSAGTSGTLDNEQFF. CDR3 nucleotide sequence: TGCGCCAGCAGCGCCGGGACTAGCGGGACCCTAGACAATGAGCAGTTCTTC. The full variable domain, rest sourced from reference TRBV5-1 and TRBJ2-1, is KAGVTQTPRYLIKTRGQQVTLSCSPISGHRSVSWYQQTPGQGLQFLFEYFSETQRNKGNFPGRFSGRQFSNSRSEMNVSTLELGDSALYLCASSAGTSGTLDNEQFFGPGTRLTVL.

This rearrangement joins TRBV9 to TRBJ1-1, with 9 bases matching TRBD1. Losses at the gene ends were 0 bases for V and 4 bases for J; bases not matched to a gene: 7. Germline CDR1 and CDR2: SGDLS and YYNGEE. This CDR3 spans 16 amino acids. The CDR3 loop reads CASSVEGQGDTTEAFF. The CDR3 DNA is TGTGCCAGCAGCGTAGAGGGACAGGGAGATACCACTGAAGCTTTCTTT. Full variable domain (rest looked up from reference TRBV9 and TRBJ1-1): DSGVTQTPKHLITATGQRVTLRCSPRSGDLSVYWYQQSLDQGLQFLIQYYNGEERAKGNILERFSAQQFPDLHSELNLSSLELGDSALYFCASSVEGQGDTTEAFFGQGTRLTVV.